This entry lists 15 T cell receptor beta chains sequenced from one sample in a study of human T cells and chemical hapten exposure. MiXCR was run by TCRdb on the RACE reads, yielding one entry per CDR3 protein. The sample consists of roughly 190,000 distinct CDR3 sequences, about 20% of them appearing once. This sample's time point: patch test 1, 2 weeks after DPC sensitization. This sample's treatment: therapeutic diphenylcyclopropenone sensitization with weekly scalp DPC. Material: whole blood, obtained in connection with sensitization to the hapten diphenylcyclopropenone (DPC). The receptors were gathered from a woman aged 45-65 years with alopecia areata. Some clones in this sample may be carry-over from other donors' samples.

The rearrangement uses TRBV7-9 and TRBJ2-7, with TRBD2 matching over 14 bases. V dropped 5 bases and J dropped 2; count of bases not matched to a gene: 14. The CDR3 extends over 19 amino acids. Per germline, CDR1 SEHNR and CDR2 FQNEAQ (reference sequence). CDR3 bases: TGTGCCAGCAGCAAACCGGGACTAGCGGGGGACCTATCCCCCTACGAGCAGTACTTC. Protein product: CASSKPGLAGDLSPYEQYF.

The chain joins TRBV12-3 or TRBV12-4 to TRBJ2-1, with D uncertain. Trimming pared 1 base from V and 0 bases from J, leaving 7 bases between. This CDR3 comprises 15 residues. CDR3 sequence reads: CASSLGVSSYNEQFF. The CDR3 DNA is TGTGCCAGCAGTTTAGGGGTTAGCTCCTACAATGAGCAGTTCTTC.

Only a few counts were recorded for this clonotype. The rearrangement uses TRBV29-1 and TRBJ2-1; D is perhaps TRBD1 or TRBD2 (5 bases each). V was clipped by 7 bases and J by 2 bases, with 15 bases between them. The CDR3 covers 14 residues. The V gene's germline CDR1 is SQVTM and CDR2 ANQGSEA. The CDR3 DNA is TGCAGCGACCGGGGCCTGGGACCCTACAATGAGCAGTTCTTC. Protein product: CSDRGLGPYNEQFF.

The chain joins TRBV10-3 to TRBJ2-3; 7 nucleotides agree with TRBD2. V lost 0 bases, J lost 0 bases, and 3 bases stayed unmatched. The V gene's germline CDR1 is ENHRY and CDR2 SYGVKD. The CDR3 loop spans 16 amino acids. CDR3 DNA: TGTGCCATCAGTGAGTCAGTAGCGGGCAGCACAGATACGCAGTATTTT. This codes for CAISESVAGSTDTQYF.

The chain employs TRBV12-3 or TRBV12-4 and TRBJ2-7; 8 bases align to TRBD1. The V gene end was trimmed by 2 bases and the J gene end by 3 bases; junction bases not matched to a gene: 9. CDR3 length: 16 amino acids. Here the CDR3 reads CASSLRATGEIYEQYF. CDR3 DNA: TGTGCCAGCAGTTTACGGGCGACAGGGGAAATCTACGAGCAGTACTTC.

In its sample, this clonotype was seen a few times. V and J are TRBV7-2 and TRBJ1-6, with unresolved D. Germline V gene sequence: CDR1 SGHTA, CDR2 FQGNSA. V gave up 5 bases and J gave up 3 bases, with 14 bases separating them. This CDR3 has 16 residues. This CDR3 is CASSPYMKHYNSPLHF. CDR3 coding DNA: TGTGCCAGCAGCCCCTACATGAAACACTATAATTCACCCCTCCACTTT.

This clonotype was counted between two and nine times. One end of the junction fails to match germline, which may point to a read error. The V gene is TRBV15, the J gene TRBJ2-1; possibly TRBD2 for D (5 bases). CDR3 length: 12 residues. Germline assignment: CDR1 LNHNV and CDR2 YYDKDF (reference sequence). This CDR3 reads CATSRDRRTSVF. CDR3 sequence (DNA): TGTGCCACCAGCAGAGATAGAAGGACTTCTGTTTTC.

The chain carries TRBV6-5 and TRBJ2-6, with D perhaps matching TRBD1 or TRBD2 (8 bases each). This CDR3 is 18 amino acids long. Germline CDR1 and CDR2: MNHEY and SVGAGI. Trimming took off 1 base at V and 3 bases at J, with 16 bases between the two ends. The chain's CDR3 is CASSYYGQGLGGANVLTF. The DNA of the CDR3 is TGTGCCAGCAGTTACTATGGACAGGGACTAGGTGGGGCCAACGTCCTGACTTTC.

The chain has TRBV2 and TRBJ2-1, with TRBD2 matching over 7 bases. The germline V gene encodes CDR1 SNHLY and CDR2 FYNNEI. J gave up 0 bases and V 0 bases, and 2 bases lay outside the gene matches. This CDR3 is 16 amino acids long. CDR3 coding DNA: TGTGCCAGCAGTGAAGCGAGGACTAGCTCCTACAATGAGCAGTTCTTC. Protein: CASSEARTSSYNEQFF.

CDR3 sequence: CASSLVGTHSYNEQFF. The DNA of the CDR3 is TGTGCCAGCAGCTTAGTGGGCACCCACTCCTACAATGAGCAGTTCTTC. J is TRBJ2-1 and V is TRBV11-1; D ambiguous. Between the trimmed V and J ends, which lost 1 base and 0 bases, there was a span of 10 bases. This CDR3 comprises 16 residues. Germline V gene sequence: CDR1 SGHAT, CDR2 FQDESV (reference sequence).

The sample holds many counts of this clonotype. The DNA of the CDR3 is TGCAGTGTCGTGACTAGCGGGAGGGCCGGCGATACGCAGTATTTT. Amino acids: CSVVTSGRAGDTQYF. The chain combines TRBV20-1 with TRBJ2-3; 14 bases are shared with TRBD2. The CDR3 runs to 15 residues. CDR1 DFQATT and CDR2 SNEGSKA come from the germline V gene (reference sequence). Trimming removed 7 bases from V and 6 bases from J; junction bases left unmatched: 9.

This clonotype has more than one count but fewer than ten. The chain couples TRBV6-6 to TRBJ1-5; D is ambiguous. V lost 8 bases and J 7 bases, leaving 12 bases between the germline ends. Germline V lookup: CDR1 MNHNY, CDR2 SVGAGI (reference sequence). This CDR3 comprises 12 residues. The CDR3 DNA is TGTGCCAGCGGCATAACTAGCCAGCCCCAGCATTTT. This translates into CASGITSQPQHF.

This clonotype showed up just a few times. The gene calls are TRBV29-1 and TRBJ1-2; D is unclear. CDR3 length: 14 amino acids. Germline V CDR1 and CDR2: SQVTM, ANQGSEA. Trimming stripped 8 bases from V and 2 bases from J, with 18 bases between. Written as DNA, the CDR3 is TGCAGCCCAGGCGTCAAGGCGGAAAACTATGGCTACACCTTC. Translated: CSPGVKAENYGYTF.

CDR3 in DNA: TGCGCCAGCAGCCTAGGGACAGTTGATGGCTACACCTTC. Amino acid sequence: CASSLGTVDGYTF. The chain joins TRBV5-1 to TRBJ1-2; 7 nucleotides line up with TRBD1. From germline, CDR1 is SGHRS and CDR2 YFSETQ. With 4 bases clipped from V and 6 bases from J, the junction kept 6 bases outside the gene matches. This CDR3 has 13 amino acids.

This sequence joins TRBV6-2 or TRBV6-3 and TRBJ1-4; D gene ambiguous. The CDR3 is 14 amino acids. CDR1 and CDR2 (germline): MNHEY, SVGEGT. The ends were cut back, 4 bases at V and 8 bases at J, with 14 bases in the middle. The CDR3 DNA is TGTGCCAGCAGTTTCCGGGTCGCGGAGGAAAAACTGTTTTTT. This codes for CASSFRVAEEKLFF.